Presented here are 14 T cell receptor beta chains from one specimen sequenced in a study of cytomegalovirus exposure and HLA in healthy donors. This table comes from immunoSEQ multiplex PCR, and its TCRdb copy is limited to in-frame clones, with some not included. The sample records about 95,000 clones, 85% being singletons. Sample: PBMCs. These receptors all stem from a man aged 18-30 years in good health and CMV-seropositive.

The CDR3 protein is CASRNIAGGGNEQFF. The CDR3 nucleotides are TGTGCCAGCAGAAATATAGCGGGAGGGGGCAATGAGCAGTTCTTC. The V and J genes are TRBV6-1 and TRBJ2-1, with 11 bases matching TRBD2. The V segment lost 6 bases and the J segment 6 bases; nucleotides outside the gene matches: 7. Germline CDR1 MNHNS, CDR2 SASEGT. The CDR3 length is 15 residues.

The gene calls are TRBV28 and TRBJ2-7, with 8 bases identical to TRBD1. The CDR3 has 15 residues. With V trimmed by 5 bases and J by 5 bases, 11 bases remained unmatched. Germline loops: CDR1 MDHEN, CDR2 SYDVKM. The CDR3, as DNA: TGTGCCAGCAGTCCCTCGGACAGGGACGTTAACGAGCAGTACTTC. Its protein product is CASSPSDRDVNEQYF. The full variable domain, completed using reference TRBV28 and TRBJ2-7, is DVKVTQSSRYLVKRTGEKVFLECVQDMDHENMFWYRQDPGLGLRLIYFSYDVKMKEKGDIPEGYSVSREKKERFSLILESASTNQTSMYLCASSPSDRDVNEQYFGPGTRLTVT.

The chain carries TRBV5-4 and TRBJ1-1, with D possibly TRBD1 on 6 matching bases. The germline V and J ends were trimmed by 4 bases and 1 base, with 20 bases remaining between them. The CDR3 is 17 residues long. Germline values: CDR1 SGHNT, CDR2 YYREEE (reference sequence). In nucleotides, the CDR3 is TGTGCCAGCAGCGAGAAGCCCACAGGGCCAGGGAACACTGAAGCTTTCTTT. Translation gives CASSEKPTGPGNTEAFF.

The V gene is TRBV2, the J gene TRBJ2-1, with D perhaps matching TRBD2 (6 bases). The V end was cut by 6 bases, the J end by 3 bases, with 15 bases between. Germline V gives CDR1 SNHLY, CDR2 FYNNEI. The CDR3 totals 15 residues. CDR3 sequence: CASRLLASNYNEQFF. The CDR3 nucleotides are TGTGCCAGCAGACTTCTAGCGTCGAACTACAATGAGCAGTTCTTC.

The J gene is TRBJ2-7, the V gene TRBV7-9; unclear D gene. V was clipped by 8 bases and J by 0 bases, with 11 bases between them. The CDR3 has 13 residues. The germline V gene has CDR1 SEHNR and CDR2 FQNEAQ (reference sequence). CDR3 bases: TGTGCCAGCGGCCACTGGAGCTCCTACGAGCAGTACGTC. This translates into CASGHWSSYEQYV.

The V and J genes are TRBV11-2 and TRBJ2-5; possibly TRBD1 for D (7 bases). The CDR3 has 15 residues. V lost 4 bases and J lost 5, with 17 bases in between. CDR1 SGHAT and CDR2 FQNNGV come from the germline V gene. The CDR3 reads CASSSRQGGMETQYF. The CDR3, as DNA: TGTGCCAGCAGCTCCCGACAGGGAGGTATGGAGACCCAGTACTTC.

This clone was seen only once. The rearrangement links TRBV7-8 to TRBJ2-2, with D unclear. The V end lost 1 base, the J end lost 5 bases, and 11 bases lay between the germline ends. The germline V gene encodes CDR1 SGHVS and CDR2 FQNEAQ. CDR3 length: 15 amino acids. CDR3 sequence reads: CASSLVGVTTGELFF. Here the CDR3 DNA reads TGTGCCAGCAGCTTAGTCGGAGTAACGACCGGGGAGCTGTTTTTT.

This chain connects TRBV11-2 to TRBJ2-3; the D is unclear. Trimming stripped 4 bases from V and 3 bases from J, with 20 bases between. Germline loops: CDR1 SGHAT, CDR2 FQNNGV. The CDR3 is 17 amino acids. In DNA, the CDR3 is TGTGCCAGCAGCTATAATTCCCCCGGGTTGAGTACAGATACGCAGTATTTT. Its translation: CASSYNSPGLSTDTQYF.

This sequence joins TRBV10-2 and TRBJ2-1, with D possibly being TRBD2 (5 bases). Trimming removed 5 bases at V and 10 bases at J, with 9 bases between. The CDR3 is 11 residues long. The germline V gene encodes CDR1 WSHSY and CDR2 SAAADI. This CDR3 reads CASSISGEQFF. The CDR3 DNA is TGCGCCAGCAGTATATCGGGGGAGCAGTTCTTC.

CDR3 bases: TGCGCCAGCAGCACCCGACAGTCAAACACCGGGGAGCTGTTTTTT. It yields the protein CASSTRQSNTGELFF. V is TRBV5-1 and J is TRBJ2-2, with D perhaps matching TRBD1 (5 bases). Per the germline V gene, CDR1 is SGHRS and CDR2 is YFSETQ. The CDR3 totals 15 residues. Trimming took 4 bases from V and 2 from J, leaving 12 bases between them.

The rearrangement joins TRBV10-3 to TRBJ1-1; 8 bases align to TRBD1. V was clipped by 7 bases and J by 0 bases; unmatched bases: 4. This CDR3 has 14 amino acids. Per germline, CDR1 ENHRY and CDR2 SYGVKD. CDR3 bases: TGTGCCATCACTCGGACAGGGCTGAACACTGAAGCTTTCTTT. Translating gives CAITRTGLNTEAFF.

The chain couples TRBV6-4 to TRBJ2-1; D unclear. V lost 2 bases and J lost 11, with 7 bases in between. This CDR3 has 11 amino acids. Germline-derived CDR1 and CDR2 are MRHNA and SNTAGT. The CDR3 protein is CASSDPRKQFF. DNA for the CDR3: TGTGCCAGCAGTGACCCTAGGAAGCAGTTCTTC.

J is TRBJ1-1 and V is TRBV5-4, with D unresolved. This CDR3 has 15 amino acids. Germline values: CDR1 SGHNT, CDR2 YYREEE (reference sequence). V gave up 4 bases and J gave up 2 bases, with 15 bases separating them. The CDR3 DNA reads TGTGCCAGCAGCCCCGGATTGGCGGGTAACACTGAAGCTTTCTTT. It is translated as CASSPGLAGNTEAFF.

J is TRBJ2-7 and V is TRBV28; D is perhaps TRBD1 (6 bases). The CDR3 contains 16 residues. Between the trimmed V and J ends, which lost 3 bases and 3 bases, there was a span of 18 bases. The germline V gene encodes CDR1 MDHEN and CDR2 SYDVKM. CDR3 DNA sequence: TGTGCCAGCAGTTTCCCCACTGTCGAAGGGGGCTACGAGCAGTACTTC. This encodes CASSFPTVEGGYEQYF.